This T cell receptor (beta chain) was sequenced for a study of identical twins. The germline V gene has CDR1 MGHDK and CDR2 SYGVNS. Trimming took 5 bases from V and 2 from J, leaving 15 bases between them. The CDR3 contains 16 residues. This clonotype occurred many times. Antigen: not known. Template switching added a universal primer site; cDNA carried unique molecular identifiers. TCRdb ran MiXCR on the 5' RACE reads and lists one entry per CDR3 protein. The data contain 700,000 or so distinct CDR3 sequences, over 8.5% of them singletons. Overall study results and limits: A partial confounding effect on zero-insertion analyses could come from invariant MAIT and iNKT cells. Memory repertoires lacked the insertion deficit that abundant cord blood beta clonotypes showed.

The same data also contributed to another study, on yellow fever vaccine responses in identical twins. As that report states: On the reported evidence, twins' vaccine T cell responses seemed partly convergent and partly personalized.

Sequencing was carried out using PBMCs. This TCR derives from a woman aged 18 to 35 in good health. V and J are TRBV25-1 and TRBJ2-2; TRBD1 might be the D (6 bases). CDR3 sequence: CASSPRGTANTGELFF. The DNA for the CDR3 is TGTGCCAGCAGTCCGAGGGGGACGGCTAACACCGGGGAGCTGTTTTTT.